Below are 24 T cell receptor beta chains sequenced from a single sample in a study of T cell clonotyping in hematopoietic cell transplantation. Time point defined: recipient sample about 28 days before transplant, after cytoreduction. Only in-frame clones appear in the TCRdb table, and some are missing; sequencing was by immunoSEQ multiplex PCR. The sample records roughly 30,000 clones, roughly 80% being singletons. This specimen was peripheral blood mononuclear cells, taken before stem cell transplant. These receptors originate from a woman in her 30s with chronic myeloid leukemia. Some clones in this sample may be carry-over from other donors' samples.

The J gene is TRBJ1-5, the V gene TRBV28, with a weak D call TRBD1 (6 bases). Germline CDR1 reads MDHEN; CDR2 reads SYDVKM. The CDR3 totals 14 residues. V was shortened by 6 bases and J by 5 bases, with 14 bases between the two germline ends. The CDR3: CASRVSGADQPQHF. Written as DNA, the CDR3 is TGTGCCAGCAGGGTGTCAGGGGCTGATCAGCCCCAGCATTTT. Filled out from reference TRBV28 and TRBJ1-5, the complete variable domain reads DVKVTQSSRYLVKRTGEKVFLECVQDMDHENMFWYRQDPGLGLRLIYFSYDVKMKEKGDIPEGYSVSREKKERFSLILESASTNQTSMYLCASRVSGADQPQHFGDGTRLSIL.

The rearrangement joins TRBV7-2 to TRBJ2-1, with D unresolved. The CDR3 contains 13 residues. Germline V gene lookup returns CDR1 SGHTA and CDR2 FQGNSA. Trimming shortened V by 4 bases and J by 3 bases, and 7 bases separated the two germline ends. CDR3 region: CASSSEFYNEQFF. The CDR3 DNA is TGTGCCAGCAGCTCCGAATTCTACAATGAGCAGTTCTTC. Combining the CDR3 with reference TRBV7-2 and TRBJ2-1 gives the whole variable domain GAGVSQSPSNKVTEKGKDVELRCDPISGHTALYWYRQSLGQGLEFLIYFQGNSAPDKSGLPSDRFSAERTGGSVSTLTIQRTQQEDSAVYLCASSSEFYNEQFFGPGTRLTVL.

The J gene is TRBJ1-2, the V gene TRBV6-1, with D possibly TRBD1 on 6 matching bases. The germline gives CDR1 MNHNS, CDR2 SASEGT. This CDR3 spans 13 amino acids. V gave up 2 bases and J gave up 8 bases, with 12 bases separating them. The CDR3 is CASSETQGFGYTF. DNA of the CDR3: TGTGCCAGCAGTGAAACCCAGGGGTTCGGCTACACCTTC.

The rearrangement uses TRBV27 and TRBJ1-1; D not resolved. Germline CDR1 is MNHEY and CDR2 is SMNVEV (reference sequence). The CDR3 sequence is 15 residues long. V was pared by 0 bases and J by 4 bases, with 12 bases between. CDR3: CASSLSAVWSTEAFF. CDR3 nucleotide sequence: TGTGCCAGCAGTTTATCGGCGGTCTGGAGCACTGAAGCTTTCTTT.

The chain combines TRBV10-3 with TRBJ2-5, with TRBD2 matching 7 bases. CDR3 size: 15 residues. Trimming removed 0 bases from V and 3 bases from J; junction bases left unmatched: 4. The germline V gene has CDR1 ENHRY and CDR2 SYGVKD. CDR3 nucleotide sequence: TGTGCCATCAGTGAGTCGCTAGCGGATAAAGAGACCCAGTACTTC. It specifies CAISESLADKETQYF.

V is TRBV28 and J is TRBJ1-2, with D unresolved. CDR1 and CDR2 from the germline V gene are MDHEN and SYDVKM. This CDR3 has 14 residues. With 7 bases removed from V and 4 bases from J, the gap between germline ends came to 16 bases. The CDR3 DNA sequence: TGTGCCAGCAATACCCATGCGGGTCTCTATGGCTACACCTTC. Amino acids: CASNTHAGLYGYTF.

This clone was recorded once. This chain uses TRBV5-6 with TRBJ2-1; 9 bases map to TRBD1. Germline CDR1 and CDR2: SGHDT and YYEEEE. Germline trimming cut 1 base from V and 7 bases from J; bases unmatched to any gene: 3. This CDR3 region has 14 residues. CDR3 in amino acids: CASSLRDRENEQFF. The CDR3 DNA reads TGTGCCAGCAGCTTGAGGGACAGGGAGAATGAGCAGTTCTTC.

In DNA form, the CDR3 reads TGTGCCAGCACCGAAGCGGGGGGGCCCGAGCAGTACGTC. Its protein is CASTEAGGPEQYV. The chain is built from TRBV28 and TRBJ2-7; 10 positions match TRBD2. Trimming took 7 bases from V and 6 from J; bases not matched to a gene: 6. CDR1 and CDR2 from the germline V gene are MDHEN and SYDVKM. CDR3 length: 13 residues.

J is TRBJ2-3 and V is TRBV30, with D tentatively TRBD2 (7 bases). Per the germline V gene, CDR1 is GTSNPN and CDR2 is SVGIG (reference sequence). The CDR3 loop spans 14 amino acids. The CDR3 loop reads CAGAGDPVGDTQYF. The CDR3 coding sequence is TGTGCGGGGGCGGGGGACCCGGTGGGTGATACGCAGTATTTT.

The chain joins TRBV11-3 to TRBJ2-7; D is unclear. The CDR3 runs 12 residues. Germline-derived CDR1 and CDR2 are SGHNT and YENEEA. Trimming cost V 0 bases and J 3 bases, with 3 bases left between them. The CDR3 DNA reads as TGTGCCAGCAGCTTAGAGGTCTACGAGCAGTACGTC. Amino acid sequence: CASSLEVYEQYV.

The chain couples TRBV6-6 to TRBJ1-6; TRBD1 matches 10 bases. This CDR3 region has 15 residues. The junction had 5 bases not matched to a gene; V was cut back by 6 bases and J by 6 bases. Germline CDR1 reads MNHNY; CDR2 reads SVGAGI (reference sequence). DNA for the CDR3: TGTGCCAGCAGGACCGGGACAGGGGTTAATTCACCCCTCCACTTT. It yields the protein CASRTGTGVNSPLHF.

The gene calls are TRBV29-1 and TRBJ1-1; the match to TRBD1 covers 9 bases. V gave up 5 bases and J gave up 0 bases; unmatched junction bases: 13. CDR1 is SQVTM, CDR2 ANQGSEA, per germline. The CDR3 loop spans 17 amino acids. CDR3 nucleotides: TGCAGCGTTCTTCCCGGGACAGGGCGATTCATGAACACTGAAGCTTTCTTT. Protein sequence: CSVLPGTGRFMNTEAFF. Full variable domain (remainder filled in from reference TRBV29-1 and TRBJ1-1): SAVISQKPSRDICQRGTSLTIQCQVDSQVTMMFWYRQQPGQSLTLIATANQGSEATYESGFVIDKFPISRPNLTFSTLTVSNMSPEDSSIYLCSVLPGTGRFMNTEAFFGQGTRLTVV.

The chain carries TRBV5-6 and TRBJ2-7; no clear D. Germline V gene sequence: CDR1 SGHDT, CDR2 YYEEEE. V was trimmed by 6 bases and J by 2 bases, leaving 15 bases between them. This CDR3 has 14 residues. CDR3 residues: CASTNDLTTYEQYF. In nucleotides, the CDR3 is TGTGCCAGCACCAACGACTTGACCACCTACGAGCAGTACTTC.

The chain combines TRBV29-1 with TRBJ1-2; D is undetermined. Germline assignment: CDR1 SQVTM and CDR2 ANQGSEA. The V gene lost 3 bases and the J gene lost 4 bases, with 9 bases spanning the gap. The CDR3 is 12 residues long. CDR3 loop: CSVENRPYGYTF. CDR3 nucleotides: TGCAGCGTTGAGAACAGACCCTATGGCTACACCTTC.

The J gene is TRBJ1-1, the V gene TRBV6-5; no clear D gene. Trimming took 2 bases from V and 6 from J, leaving 13 bases between them. CDR1 MNHEY and CDR2 SVGAGI come from the germline V gene. The CDR3 has 14 amino acids. The CDR3 DNA reads as TGTGCCAGCAGTTACGCCCCGACGGGAGCTGAAGCTTTCTTT. Protein: CASSYAPTGAEAFF.

The V gene is TRBV7-2, the J gene TRBJ1-2; the match to TRBD1 covers 10 bases. CDR1 is SGHTA, CDR2 FQGNSA, per germline. The CDR3 extends over 14 amino acids. V lost 6 bases, J lost 4 bases, and 5 bases stayed unmatched. CDR3 sequence: CASSSDRGPYGYTF. CDR3 coding DNA: TGTGCCAGCAGTTCCGACAGGGGGCCCTATGGCTACACCTTC. Full variable domain (outside the CDR3, taken from reference TRBV7-2 and TRBJ1-2): GAGVSQSPSNKVTEKGKDVELRCDPISGHTALYWYRQSLGQGLEFLIYFQGNSAPDKSGLPSDRFSAERTGGSVSTLTIQRTQQEDSAVYLCASSSDRGPYGYTFGSGTRLTVV.

V usage is TRBV23-1 and J usage is TRBJ2-3; a weak D match, TRBD1 (6 bases). TRBV23-1 is classed as an ORF, of uncertain function. The CDR3 sequence is 16 residues long. Trimming left V 6 bases short and J 1 base short, with 17 bases between. Written as DNA, the CDR3 is TGCGCCAGCAGGGCCTCCGGCAGGGGTGGCACAGATACGCAGTATTTT. Translation: CASRASGRGGTDTQYF.

This clone was seen just once. The chain combines TRBV6-6 with TRBJ2-7; D not resolved. The germline CDR1 and CDR2 sequences are MNHNY and SVGAGI (reference sequence). The CDR3 runs to 15 residues. Trimming removed 6 bases from V and 1 base from J, with 16 bases in between. CDR3 protein: CASSPTVPGSYEQYF. The CDR3 bases are TGTGCCAGCAGCCCGACGGTCCCGGGTTCCTACGAGCAGTACTTC.

This sequence joins TRBV30 and TRBJ2-5, with 7 bases aligning to TRBD1. The CDR3 has 13 residues. CDR1 GTSNPN and CDR2 SVGIG come from the germline V gene (reference sequence). V shed 3 bases, J shed 1 base, and the junction held 2 bases outside the gene matches. The CDR3 protein is CAWRGGPQETQYF. The CDR3, as DNA: TGTGCCTGGAGAGGGGGCCCCCAAGAGACCCAGTACTTC.

The chain uses TRBV11-1 and TRBJ2-7; D is uncertain. V dropped 2 bases and J dropped 2 bases, with 4 bases sitting between them. This CDR3 has 12 amino acids. Per the germline V gene, CDR1 is SGHAT and CDR2 is FQDESV (reference sequence). The CDR3 spells CASSLKPYEQYF. The CDR3 DNA is TGTGCCAGCAGCTTAAAACCCTACGAGCAGTACTTC. The full variable domain, with the rest looked up from reference TRBV11-1 and TRBJ2-7, is EAEVAQSPRYKITEKSQAVAFWCDPISGHATLYWYRQILGQGPELLVQFQDESVVDDSQLPKDRFSAERLKGVDSTLKIQPAELGDSAMYLCASSLKPYEQYFGPGTRLTVT.

The chain joins TRBV19 to TRBJ1-2; 9 nucleotides match TRBD1. CDR1 is LNHDA and CDR2 is SQIVND in the germline V gene (reference sequence). The CDR3 is 17 residues long. After removal of 5 bases from V and 7 bases from J, the junction contained 17 bases not matched to a gene. The CDR3 DNA reads as TGTGCCAGTAGTCGTGCAAACTCGGGACAGGGATCTAGTGGCTACACCTTC. This sequence encodes CASSRANSGQGSSGYTF. Full variable domain (remainder filled in from reference TRBV19 and TRBJ1-2): DGGITQSPKYLFRKEGQNVTLSCEQNLNHDAMYWYRQDPGQGLRLIYYSQIVNDFQKGDIAEGYSVSREKKESFPLTVTSAQKNPTAFYLCASSRANSGQGSSGYTFGSGTRLTVV.

The rearrangement joins TRBV5-1 to TRBJ1-1; no clear D gene. Trimming shortened V by 4 bases and J by 0 bases, and 16 bases separated the two germline ends. Looked up from germline, CDR1 is SGHRS and CDR2 is YFSETQ. This CDR3 has 16 amino acids. CDR3 coding DNA: TGCGCCAGCAGCCCTGCCCTCGGACGGATGAACACTGAAGCTTTCTTT. Its translation: CASSPALGRMNTEAFF.

The rearrangement uses TRBV5-1 and TRBJ1-2; TRBD1 is a possible D gene (6 bases). The V gene lost 4 bases and the J gene lost 8 bases, with 18 bases spanning the gap. The germline V gene has CDR1 SGHRS and CDR2 YFSETQ. CDR3 length: 14 amino acids. CDR3 coding DNA: TGCGCCAGCAGCCTTGCGACAGGCGAGAGAGGCTACACCTTC. This encodes CASSLATGERGYTF.

This clone was detected only a few times. J is TRBJ1-3 and V is TRBV11-3; D not certain. Germline V gene data show CDR1 as SGHNT and CDR2 as YENEEA. Trimming cost V 1 base and J 0 bases, with 4 bases left between them. The CDR3 has 14 amino acids. The CDR3 region has the DNA TGTGCCAGCAGCTTAGGGAGCTCTGGAAACACCATATATTTT. Its protein product is CASSLGSSGNTIYF.